This T cell receptor beta chain is from a study of T cells after yellow fever vaccination. General study results and limits: Peaking faster, on day 5 versus 15, the secondary response was nonetheless weaker.

This clonotype was observed a few times. What it recognizes is unknown. It was through 5'RACE template switching that TCR cDNA was made, with a universal primer site and UMIs added. TCRdb analysed the 5' RACE reads with MiXCR anew, one entry per CDR3 protein. The table includes hundreds of thousands of distinct CDR3 sequences, 3.6% detected once. The sample consisted of PBMCs, taken on the day of the yellow fever booster vaccination. This receptor was taken from a man aged 18 to 29 who received the YFV17D yellow fever vaccine.

The CDR3 here is CASNPRSGSGANVLTF. CDR3 bases: TGTGCCAGCAATCCAAGATCGGGCTCTGGGGCCAACGTCCTGACTTTC. The genes are TRBV28 and TRBJ2-6; D gene unclear. CDR1 is MDHEN and CDR2 is SYDVKM in the germline V gene. V lost 7 bases and J lost 0, with 13 bases in between. The CDR3 has 16 residues.